Shown below are 13 T cell receptor beta chains from a single sample sequenced in a study of post-analysis software for immune sequencing data. Each TCR beta cDNA library carried unique molecular identifiers. TCRdb reprocessed the PCR reads with MiXCR, giving one entry per CDR3 protein. The sample lists about 570,000 distinct CDR3 sequences; 34% were seen once. Overall study results and limits: TRBV segments more frequent in patients than in controls numbered about five and included TRBV5-6, TRBV5-1 and TRBV20-1.

These receptors' targets are unknown. Material for sequencing was blood. The origin of the receptors is a girl under 18 with multiple sclerosis.

V is TRBV5-8 and J is TRBJ2-5; TRBD1 might be the D (6 bases). This CDR3 comprises 15 residues. The V gene lost 2 bases and the J gene lost 2 bases, with 13 bases spanning the gap. Germline CDR1 reads SGHTS; CDR2 reads YDEGEE. CDR3 nucleotides: TGTGCCAGCAGCTTTGGAACAGGGCATCAAGAGACCCAGTACTTC. Amino acids: CASSFGTGHQETQYF. Full variable domain (missing parts from reference TRBV5-8 and TRBJ2-5): EAGVTQSPTHLIKTRGQQATLRCSPISGHTSVYWYQQALGLGLQFLLWYDEGEERNRGNFPPRFSGRQFPNYSSELNVNALELEDSALYLCASSFGTGHQETQYFGPGTRLLVL.

The V call is TRBV12-3 or TRBV12-4, the J call TRBJ1-1; D is ambiguous. Trimming cost V 5 bases and J 0 bases, with 16 bases left between them. The length of the CDR3 is 16 residues. The CDR3 DNA sequence: TGTGCCAGCAGTCCCCTGAGCCCGAGCTTGAACACTGAAGCTTTCTTT. Protein sequence: CASSPLSPSLNTEAFF.

Only one count was recorded for this clonotype. One end of the junction is discordant with germline, which a read error may explain. The chain uses TRBV3-1 and TRBJ2-1; D gene uncertain. Germline values: CDR1 LGHDT, CDR2 YNNKEL (reference sequence). The CDR3 sequence is 14 residues long. CDR3 DNA: TGTGCCGGCAGCCAAGAGTGGCAATCCAATGAGCAGTTCTTC. This sequence encodes CAGSQEWQSNEQFF.

This clonotype was seen a handful of times. V and J are TRBV20-1 and TRBJ2-7; perhaps TRBD1 as D (5 bases). Germline V CDR1 and CDR2: DFQATT, SNEGSKA (reference sequence). There are 10 residues in the CDR3. Trimming removed 8 bases at V and 7 bases at J, with 12 bases between. Here the CDR3 reads CSPAGREQYF. DNA for the CDR3: TGCAGTCCGGCAGGGCGAGAGCAGTACTTC.

This sequence joins TRBV10-2 and TRBJ1-5, with 7 nucleotides matching TRBD1. Germline CDR1 and CDR2: WSHSY and SAAADI. Trimming removed 6 bases from V and 3 bases from J; junction bases left unmatched: 5. The CDR3 is made up of 14 amino acids. The CDR3 nucleotides read TGCGCCAGCAGCGACAGGGTCTACAATCAGCCCCAGCATTTT. Its translation is CASSDRVYNQPQHF.

The chain links TRBV15 to TRBJ2-7; 8 nucleotides line up with TRBD2. Germline-derived CDR1 and CDR2 are LNHNV and YYDKDF (reference sequence). J gave up 1 base and V 3 bases, and 2 bases lay outside the gene matches. This CDR3 is built from 14 residues. The CDR3 here is CATSSPGGSYEQYF. Written as DNA, the CDR3 is TGTGCCACCAGCAGCCCGGGGGGGTCCTACGAGCAGTACTTC.

The chain links TRBV20-1 to TRBJ2-7, with D perhaps matching TRBD1 or TRBD2 (5 bases each). Trimming shortened V by 3 bases and J by 7 bases, and 22 bases separated the two germline ends. This CDR3 spans 15 amino acids. The germline gives CDR1 DFQATT, CDR2 SNEGSKA (reference sequence). The CDR3 region is CSASNRDGAVGEQYF. The CDR3 DNA is TGCAGTGCTAGTAATCGGGACGGCGCAGTTGGGGAGCAGTACTTC.

In its sample, this clonotype was seen a few times. CDR3 sequence (DNA): TGCGCCAGCAGCCAAGTGCCCACCCTACAGGGAGCCCAGGGTAGGCCCCAGCATTTT. As protein: CASSQVPTLQGAQGRPQHF. This chain joins TRBV4-1 and TRBJ1-5; possibly TRBD1 for D (6 bases). The CDR3 runs to 19 residues. Trimming took 1 base from V and 9 from J, leaving 28 bases between them. Per germline, CDR1 MGHRA and CDR2 YSYEKL.

As to this clonotype: A junction boundary mismatches the germline segment, possibly from a read error. The chain is built from TRBV6-5 and TRBJ1-2, with 8 nucleotides matching TRBD1. The CDR3 spans 14 residues. Germline V gene data show CDR1 as MNHEY and CDR2 as SVGAGI. This CDR3 is CASRSSTGVYGCTF. The CDR3 region has the DNA TGTGCCAGCAGATCGTCGACAGGGGTCTATGGCTGCACCTTC.

This clonotype was counted only a few times. The rearrangement uses TRBV29-1 and TRBJ1-1, with TRBD1 identical over 7 bases. The CDR3 totals 13 residues. CDR1 and CDR2 (germline): SQVTM, ANQGSEA. V lost 7 bases, J lost 0 bases, and 5 bases stayed unmatched. CDR3 nucleotide sequence: TGCAGCGCCGAGGACAGGATGAACACTGAAGCTTTCTTT. Protein sequence: CSAEDRMNTEAFF.

A remark on this clonotype: A junction boundary mismatches the germline segment, possibly from a read error. The chain couples TRBV18 to TRBJ1-1, with D possibly matching TRBD1 (5 bases). CDR1 KGHSH and CDR2 LQKENI come from the germline V gene. This CDR3 comprises 14 residues. The CDR3 reads CASSPGLVDTGAFF. CDR3 DNA sequence: TGTGCCAGCTCACCGGGTTTAGTGGACACTGGAGCTTTCTTT.

This clonotype has a handful of counts. This chain uses TRBV6-5 with TRBJ2-7; D is ambiguous. Trimming took 5 bases from V and 2 from J, leaving 16 bases between them. The CDR3 is 15 residues long. The germline V gene encodes CDR1 MNHEY and CDR2 SVGAGI. The CDR3 DNA reads as TGTGCCAGCAGTGACGATCCGACACGAGCCTACGAGCAGTACTTC. It encodes CASSDDPTRAYEQYF.

The rearrangement joins TRBV6-1 to TRBJ2-7; D might be TRBD2 (6 bases). This CDR3 comprises 13 residues. CDR1 and CDR2 (germline): MNHNS, SASEGT. V lost 10 bases, J lost 2 bases, and 15 bases lay in between. CDR3 DNA: TGTGCCACCAGAGCGGGCATCACCTACGAGCAGTACTTC. Translating it yields CATRAGITYEQYF.